The 3 T cell receptor beta chains presented below share a single source sample, sequenced in a study of shared clonotypes between healthy human individuals. This table comes from immunoSEQ multiplex PCR, and its TCRdb copy is limited to in-frame clones, with some not included. The data contain some 2,000,000 clones, 90% to 96% of them seen just once; the ten biggest clones take up roughly 0.13%. Sequencing was performed on naive CD4+ T cells sorted from blood. As to subset: CD45RA+ positively selected. These receptors came from a man aged 18 to 29 in good health.

This chain connects TRBV18 to TRBJ2-7; D not certain. The germline gives CDR1 KGHSH, CDR2 LQKENI. The CDR3 loop spans 11 amino acids. V lost 5 bases to trimming and J lost 7 bases, with 9 bases between them. The chain's CDR3 is CASSSSVEQYF. In nucleotides, the CDR3 is TGTGCCAGCTCATCCTCGGTGGAGCAGTACTTC.

The chain links TRBV28 to TRBJ2-7, with D hard to call. V gave up 2 bases and J gave up 0 bases, with 8 bases separating them. Germline lookup yields CDR1 MDHEN and CDR2 SYDVKM. This CDR3 region has 14 residues. The CDR3 protein is CASSLRVLSYEQYF. CDR3 coding DNA: TGTGCCAGCAGTTTACGGGTCCTCTCCTACGAGCAGTACTTC.

This clone was recorded once. This sequence joins TRBV10-2 and TRBJ2-5, with no clear D. Germline V gives CDR1 WSHSY, CDR2 SAAADI. Trimming pared 10 bases from V and 0 bases from J, leaving 15 bases between. The CDR3 is 14 residues long. Here the CDR3 DNA reads TGCGCCACCACAGACTCCACGTACCAAGAGACCCAGTACTTC. Its translation is CATTDSTYQETQYF.